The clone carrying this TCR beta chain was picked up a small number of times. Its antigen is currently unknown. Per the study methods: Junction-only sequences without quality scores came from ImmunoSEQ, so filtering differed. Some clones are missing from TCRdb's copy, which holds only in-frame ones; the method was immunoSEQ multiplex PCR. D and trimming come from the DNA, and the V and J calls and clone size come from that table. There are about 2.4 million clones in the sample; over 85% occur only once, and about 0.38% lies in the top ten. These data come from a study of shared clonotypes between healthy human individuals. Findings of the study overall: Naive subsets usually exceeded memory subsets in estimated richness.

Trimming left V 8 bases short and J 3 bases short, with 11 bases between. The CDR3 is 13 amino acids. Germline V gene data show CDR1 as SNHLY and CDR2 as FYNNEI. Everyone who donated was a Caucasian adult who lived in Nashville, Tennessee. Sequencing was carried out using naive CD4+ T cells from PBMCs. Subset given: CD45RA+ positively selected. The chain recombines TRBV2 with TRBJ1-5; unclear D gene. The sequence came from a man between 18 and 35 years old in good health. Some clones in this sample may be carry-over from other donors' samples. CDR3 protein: CASSSNTNQPQHF. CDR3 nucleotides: TGTGCCAGCTCCTCGAACACCAATCAGCCCCAGCATTTT.